Listed below are T cell receptor beta chains from one sample, sequenced in a study of blood T cells in healthy people across ages. TCRdb called the 5' RACE reads again in MiXCR, with one record for every CDR3 protein. The sample has 600,000 or so distinct CDR3 sequences, roughly 48% seen once. Sequencing used blood. The origin of the receptors is a man older than 75 in good health. CDR3s include the opening cysteine and the closing phenylalanine or tryptophan. The D gene is left open where the match is weak. Some rows mark clone size as missing; the rest say once, few, many or name a class of expanded clone.

CVSSRAGGVKAFF | TGTGTCAGCAGCAGGGCAGGGGGCGTGAAAGCTTTCTTT | TRBJ1-1 | TRBV12-3/TRBV12-4 | TRBD1 | -
CSAFSHEQFF | TGCAGTGCATTCTCTCATGAGCAGTTCTTC | TRBJ2-1 | TRBV20-1 | - | -
CASSLVEWTEQYF | TGTGCCAGCAGCTTAGTGGAATGGACCGAGCAGTACTTC | TRBJ2-7 | TRBV7-3 | - | -
CASSLTRGPSTDTQYF | TGTGCCAGCAGTCTAACGCGGGGGCCAAGCACAGATACGCAGTATTTT | TRBJ2-3 | TRBV12-3/TRBV12-4 | - | -
CASGLTSGTYNEQFF | TGTGCCAGCGGTCTGACTAGCGGGACGTACAATGAGCAGTTCTTC | TRBJ2-1 | TRBV6-5 | TRBD2 | -
CSASSGGYETQYF | TGCAGTGCCTCTAGCGGGGGGTATGAGACCCAGTACTTC | TRBJ2-5 | TRBV20-1 | TRBD2 | few
CASSPGVAGMYEQYF | TGTGCCAGCAGCCCCGGGGTAGCGGGAATGTACGAGCAGTACTTC | TRBJ2-7 | TRBV3-1 | TRBD2 | few
CASSQVFPTWGYTF | TGCGCCAGCAGCCAAGTTTTCCCTACATGGGGCTACACCTTC | TRBJ1-2 | TRBV4-3 | - | -
CASRVRTGGNSPLHF | TGTGCCAGCAGGGTCAGGACAGGGGGGAATTCACCCCTCCACTTT | TRBJ1-6 | TRBV6-5 | TRBD1 | many
CASSLTGGGHEQYF | TGCGCCAGCAGCTTAACAGGGGGAGGCCACGAGCAGTACTTC | TRBJ2-7 | TRBV5-1 | TRBD1 | -
CSADRGLNTEAFF | TGCAGCGCCGACAGGGGATTGAACACTGAAGCTTTCTTT | TRBJ1-1 | TRBV29-1 | TRBD1 | many
CAWTAAGIGYGYTF | TGTGCCTGGACAGCAGCAGGGATCGGCTATGGCTACACCTTC | TRBJ1-2 | TRBV30 | - | -
CSVGTAGNEQFF | TGCAGCGTTGGGACCGCAGGGAATGAGCAGTTCTTC | TRBJ2-1 | TRBV29-1 | - | few
CASRAGTGFGNEQFF | TGTGCCAGCAGAGCCGGGACAGGGTTTGGAAATGAGCAGTTCTTC | TRBJ2-1 | TRBV6-1 | TRBD1 | many
CASSARQGAGTDAQYF | TGTGCCAGCAGCGCAAGACAGGGGGCTGGGACAGATGCGCAGTATTTT | TRBJ2-3 | TRBV7-9 | TRBD1 | once
CASSLGAREQFF | TGTGCCAGCAGCTTAGGAGCTAGGGAGCAGTTCTTC | TRBJ2-1 | TRBV7-2 | - | -
CASRIGAGELFF | TGCGCCAGCAGGATTGGCGCCGGGGAGCTGTTTTTT | TRBJ2-2 | TRBV10-2 | - | -
CASSLDGSNYGYTF | TGCGCCAGCAGCTTGGACGGTTCTAACTATGGCTACACCTTC | TRBJ1-2 | TRBV5-1 | - | -
CSASGGDRLQETQFF | TGCAGTGCTAGCGGGGGAGACAGGCTCCAAGAGACCCAGTTCTTC | TRBJ2-1 | TRBV20-1 | - | -
CASSLGGRGKPQHF | TGTGCCAGCAGCTTAGGCGGACGGGGTAAGCCCCAGCATTTT | TRBJ1-5 | TRBV7-2 | - | -
CSATDRGFDAFF | TGCAGTGCGACAGACAGGGGGTTTGACGCTTTCTTT | TRBJ1-1 | TRBV20-1 | TRBD1 | -
CSASGGRNQETQYF | TGCAGTGCTAGCGGGGGCAGGAACCAAGAGACCCAGTACTTC | TRBJ2-5 | TRBV20-1 | - | -
CASSLAGRTTTSLSEQYF | TGCGCCAGCAGCTTGGCCGGCAGGACCACAACTAGTCTGAGCGAGCAGTACTTC | TRBJ2-7 | TRBV5-1 | - | -
CASSLGRTLYGYTF | TGTGCCAGCAGTTTGGGACGGACTCTTTATGGCTACACCTTC | TRBJ1-2 | TRBV12-3/TRBV12-4 | - | few
CASSSLTSGPSGANVLTF | TGTGCCAGCAGTTCCCTGACTAGCGGACCCTCTGGGGCCAACGTCCTGACTTTC | TRBJ2-6 | TRBV6-5 | TRBD2 | -
CASSRQNNEQFF | TGTGCCAGCTCACGTCAGAACAATGAGCAGTTCTTC | TRBJ2-1 | TRBV18 | - | -
CASSVRWEDQPQHF | TGTGCCAGCAGCGTACGGTGGGAGGATCAGCCCCAGCATTTT | TRBJ1-5 | TRBV9 | - | few